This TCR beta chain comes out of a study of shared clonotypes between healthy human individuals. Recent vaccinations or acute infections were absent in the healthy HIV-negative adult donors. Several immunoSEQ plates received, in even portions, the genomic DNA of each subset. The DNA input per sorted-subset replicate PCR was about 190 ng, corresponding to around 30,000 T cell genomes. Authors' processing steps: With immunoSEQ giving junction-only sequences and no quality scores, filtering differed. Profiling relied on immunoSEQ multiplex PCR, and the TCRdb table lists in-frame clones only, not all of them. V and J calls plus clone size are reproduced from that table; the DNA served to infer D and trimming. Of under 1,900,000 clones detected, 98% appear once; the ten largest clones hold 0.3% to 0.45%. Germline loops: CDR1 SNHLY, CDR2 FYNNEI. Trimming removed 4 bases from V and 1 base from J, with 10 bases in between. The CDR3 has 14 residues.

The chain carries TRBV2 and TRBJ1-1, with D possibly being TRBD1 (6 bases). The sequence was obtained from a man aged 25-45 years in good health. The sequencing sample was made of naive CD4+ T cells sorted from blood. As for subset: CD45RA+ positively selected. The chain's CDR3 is CASSGVGGNTEAFF. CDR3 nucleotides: TGTGCCAGCAGTGGTGTAGGGGGGAACACTGAAGCTTTCTTT.